This T cell receptor (beta chain) stems from a study of T and B cells in COVID-19 patients. Study at large: At median age around 37 years, recovered patients were younger than active-infection patients at less than 70.

TRB rearrangements were amplified by multiplex PCR with BIOMED2 TRB-A/B primers. Each CDR3 protein gets one entry after TCRdb re-called the multiplex PCR reads with MiXCR. The table includes 6,000 to 9,000 distinct CDR3 sequences, approximately 26% detected once. Blood genomic DNA input for TRB amplification was roughly 250-500 ng. The CDR3 sequence is 14 residues long. Germline V gene data show CDR1 as LGHNA and CDR2 as YSLEER. V was cut by 4 bases and J by 5 bases, with 14 bases left in between. Regarding this clonotype: Its antigen is unknown.

Overall study findings and caveats: At recovery TRB diversity and richness exceeded healthy donors, after highly clonal active COVID-19 repertoires. Sorted SARS-CoV-2-responsive or tetramer+ T cells and CD4+, regulatory and CD8+ subsets were not yet sequenced.

The rearrangement joins TRBV4-3 to TRBJ1-1; TRBD1 might be the D (5 bases). The sample was blood. The clonotype comes from a human donor with active COVID-19. The CDR3 protein is CASSRSRGGTEAFF. The CDR3 coding sequence is TGCGCCAGCAGCCGGTCGAGGGGCGGAACTGAAGCTTTCTTT.